This T cell receptor (beta chain) was captured in a study of blood T cells in healthy people across ages. Across the whole study: The template switching approach captured approximately one barcoded beta molecule for every two T cells. Study-wide findings and caveats: Fewer expanded clones and more diversity marked long-lived versus aged donors.

At least 6 micrograms of total RNA were extracted per sample. As concerns this clonotype: Its antigen is currently unknown.

Together with a sample-barcoded 5' primer, a J-beta primer mix was included in a second PCR lasting 7 to 11 cycles. TCRdb fed the 5' RACE reads into MiXCR, producing one record per CDR3 protein. The table shows 780,000 or so distinct CDR3 sequences, with roughly 53% occurring only once. Sequencing used blood. This TCR was recovered from a man older than 75 in good health.

The CDR3 DNA follows: TGTGCCAGCAGCGGTCCCGGGGAGAGGGCGGGAAACGAGCAGTACTTC. This sequence encodes CASSGPGERAGNEQYF. V usage is TRBV7-2 and J usage is TRBJ2-4, with D possibly being TRBD2 (6 bases). Near its end, the DNA agrees better with TRBJ2-7, so the J call may be wrong. This CDR3 is built from 16 residues. CDR1 and CDR2 (germline): SGHTA, FQGNSA.